This TCR beta chain appears in the sequencing data of a study of OX40 agonist ivuxolimab in advanced cancers. CDR3 size: 13 residues. Trimming left V 7 bases short and J 0 bases short, with 9 bases between. Germline CDR1 reads MNHNY; CDR2 reads SVGAGI (reference sequence). This table comes from immunoSEQ multiplex PCR, and its TCRdb copy is limited to in-frame clones, with some not included. The sample lists 90,000 to 100,000 clones, roughly four fifths occurring once. The clonotype was recovered from an adult with an advanced solid tumor such as melanoma, head and neck, liver or kidney cancer. Sequenced material: CD4+ or CD8+ T cells sorted from blood, taken in a trial of the OX40 agonist ivuxolimab. The rearrangement links TRBV6-6 to TRBJ1-1; no clear D gene. CDR3 nucleotides: TGTGCCAGCACCCTCGGGATGAACACTGAAGCTTTCTTT. It yields the protein CASTLGMNTEAFF.